The present TCR beta chain was sequenced within a study of T cells in Graves' hyperthyroidism and ophthalmopathy. Whole-study results and caveats: Model predictions of ophthalmopathy came a median approximately 6 months before onset. Blood shared most expanded thyroid clonotypes above 0.001.

Comment on this clonotype: Its antigen is currently unknown.

There were TCR beta CDR3 regions amplified from RNA transcripts. First-round RT-PCR with HTBI primers amplified the TCR CDR3 region. TCRdb reprocessed the multiplex PCR reads via MiXCR and lists one record per CDR3 protein. This sample yields about 600,000 distinct CDR3 sequences, of which roughly a sixth are seen a single time; less than 3.5% belongs to the top ten. Uncontrolled infection, other autoimmune disease, pregnancy or lactation barred patients from enrollment. Diagnoses used clinical symptoms, serum thyroxine and TRAb, thyroid ultrasound and orbital computed tomography. In germline, CDR1 is MNHNS, CDR2 SASEGT. The CDR3 length is 17 residues. V gave up 6 bases and J gave up 1 base, with 22 bases separating them.

The clonotype was recovered from a woman aged 40 to 50 with Graves' ophthalmopathy. The sample comprised blood. The V and J genes are TRBV6-1 and TRBJ2-7; D perhaps matches TRBD2 (5 bases). The chain's CDR3 is CASRREILSGSSYEQYF. CDR3 in DNA: TGTGCCAGCAGACGCGAGATACTATCGGGATCTTCCTACGAGCAGTACTTC.